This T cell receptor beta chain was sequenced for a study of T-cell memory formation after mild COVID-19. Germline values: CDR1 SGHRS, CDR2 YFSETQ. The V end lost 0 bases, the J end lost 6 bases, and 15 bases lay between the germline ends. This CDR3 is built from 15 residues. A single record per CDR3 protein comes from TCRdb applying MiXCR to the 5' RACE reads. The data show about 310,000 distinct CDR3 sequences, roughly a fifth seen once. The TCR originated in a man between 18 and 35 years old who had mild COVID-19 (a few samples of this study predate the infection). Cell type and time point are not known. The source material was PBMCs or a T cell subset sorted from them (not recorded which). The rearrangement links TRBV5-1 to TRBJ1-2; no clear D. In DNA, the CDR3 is TGCGCCAGCAGCTTGGCTCCCCACATTGGGAATGGCTACACCTTC. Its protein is CASSLAPHIGNGYTF. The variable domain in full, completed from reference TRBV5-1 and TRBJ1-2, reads KAGVTQTPRYLIKTRGQQVTLSCSPISGHRSVSWYQQTPGQGLQFLFEYFSETQRNKGNFPGRFSGRQFSNSRSEMNVSTLELGDSALYLCASSLAPHIGNGYTFGSGTRLTVV.